One sample yielded the 10 T cell receptor beta chains listed below, sequenced in a study of blood T cell repertoires in COVID-19. Using immunoSEQ multiplex PCR, the repertoire was profiled, and TCRdb retains in-frame clones only, with some absent. The table has 99,000 or so clones, roughly 90% seen once. The specimen sequenced was peripheral blood. The receptors shown here come from a human donor in a cohort sampled during active COVID-19.

This chain joins TRBV9 and TRBJ1-4; 9 nucleotides align to TRBD1. V was clipped by 3 bases and J by 4 bases; unmatched bases: 4. CDR1 is SGDLS and CDR2 is YYNGEE in the germline V gene. The CDR3 loop spans 15 amino acids. CDR3 sequence reads: CASSEQGAINEKLFF. The CDR3 DNA is TGTGCCAGCAGCGAACAGGGGGCGATTAATGAAAAACTGTTTTTT.

This CDR3 reads CATGTGQETQYF. The DNA for the CDR3 is TGTGCCACCGGGACAGGCCAAGAGACCCAGTACTTC. The chain uses TRBV10-3 and TRBJ2-5; TRBD1 matches 8 bases. The germline V gene has CDR1 ENHRY and CDR2 SYGVKD. This CDR3 comprises 12 residues. V dropped 10 bases and J dropped 1; count of bases not matched to a gene: 2.

The rearrangement joins TRBV28 to TRBJ2-3; TRBD2 agrees at 11 bases. V gave up 4 bases and J gave up 4 bases; unmatched junction bases: 10. The CDR3 is made up of 17 amino acids. CDR1 is MDHEN and CDR2 is SYDVKM in the germline V gene. The CDR3 sequence: CASSSSGTSGNPDTQYF. CDR3 in DNA: TGTGCCAGCAGTTCCTCCGGGACTAGCGGAAATCCAGATACGCAGTATTTT. The full variable domain, in which reference TRBV28 and TRBJ2-3 provide the parts outside the CDR3, is DVKVTQSSRYLVKRTGEKVFLECVQDMDHENMFWYRQDPGLGLRLIYFSYDVKMKEKGDIPEGYSVSREKKERFSLILESASTNQTSMYLCASSSSGTSGNPDTQYFGPGTRLTVL.

CDR3 DNA sequence: TGCGCCAGCAGTGGACAAGGCGGAGCCGGGGAGCTGTTTTTT. This sequence encodes CASSGQGGAGELFF. The chain recombines TRBV5-1 with TRBJ2-2; TRBD1 might be the D (5 bases). CDR1 and CDR2 (germline): SGHRS, YFSETQ. Trimming cost V 5 bases and J 6 bases, with 14 bases left between them. This CDR3 is 14 amino acids long. Variable domain in full (rest from reference TRBV5-1 and TRBJ2-2): KAGVTQTPRYLIKTRGQQVTLSCSPISGHRSVSWYQQTPGQGLQFLFEYFSETQRNKGNFPGRFSGRQFSNSRSEMNVSTLELGDSALYLCASSGQGGAGELFFGEGSRLTVL.

A note on this clone: It is unclear where the CDR3 begins or ends on the DNA, so no DNA is shown, and the CDR3 is as TCRdb lists it. The CDR3 region is CASSFGGGTVF. The chain carries TRBV5-1 and TRBJ1-1; TRBD1, the table's D call, was not compared with the DNA. With termini counted, the CDR3 has 11 amino acids. Germline V gene lookup returns CDR1 SGHRS and CDR2 YFSETQ.

The chain uses TRBV29-1 and TRBJ1-6; D ambiguous. Germline CDR1 and CDR2: SQVTM and ANQGSEA. The CDR3 runs to 13 residues. Trimming took 5 bases from V and 7 from J, leaving 12 bases between them. For the CDR3, the DNA is TGCAGCGTTCGGAGGGAAGTGAATTCACCCCTCCACTTT. Its protein product is CSVRREVNSPLHF.

The rearrangement joins TRBV4-2 to TRBJ2-7, with D uncertain. The CDR3 totals 16 residues. Deletions cut 0 bases from V and 2 bases from J, with 14 bases between. CDR1 and CDR2 (germline): LGHNA, YNFKEQ. In nucleotides, the CDR3 is TGTGCCAGCAGCCAAGATCGTTTAGACTTAACCTACGAGCAGTACTTC. This gives the protein CASSQDRLDLTYEQYF.

This chain joins TRBV12-3 or TRBV12-4 and TRBJ2-1; D not resolved. The CDR3 sequence is 13 residues long. V was clipped by 3 bases and J by 4 bases, with 7 bases between them. The CDR3 reads CASSFSGYNEQFF. The CDR3 coding sequence is TGTGCCAGCAGTTTCTCCGGTTACAATGAGCAGTTCTTC.

The rearrangement links TRBV7-3 to TRBJ2-7; 10 nucleotides align to TRBD1. The V segment lost 2 bases and the J segment 4 bases; nucleotides outside the gene matches: 14. The germline gives CDR1 SGHTA, CDR2 FQGTGA. The CDR3 is made up of 18 amino acids. CDR3 in DNA: TGTGCCAGCAGCTTATACGGTGCTCGGGGACAGGGGATGTACGAGCAGTACTTC. Its translation: CASSLYGARGQGMYEQYF.

The V and J genes are TRBV5-1 and TRBJ1-2; D perhaps matches TRBD1 (5 bases). Trimming stripped 0 bases from V and 0 bases from J, with 15 bases between. The CDR3 is 17 amino acids. The germline V gene encodes CDR1 SGHRS and CDR2 YFSETQ. The CDR3 DNA sequence: TGCGCCAGCAGCTTGGGGGGCCAGGGTTCCTCTAACTATGGCTACACCTTC. It encodes CASSLGGQGSSNYGYTF.